The sample holds a few counts of the clone carrying this T cell receptor beta chain. These data come from a study of CD8+ T cells in alopecia areata. cDNA reverse transcribed from extracted RNA served as the sequencing template. Using immunoSEQ multiplex PCR, the repertoire was profiled, and TCRdb retains in-frame clones only, with some absent. Of around 140,000 clones in the sample, about 60% were seen once. The CDR3 sequence is 14 residues long. V lost 10 bases and J lost 3, with 19 bases in between. CDR1 MNHEY and CDR2 SMNVEV come from the germline V gene (reference sequence). The sample here was CD4+ T cells sorted from blood, taken at week 0. The chain is built from TRBV27 and TRBJ2-7; D not resolved. The receptor was derived from a human donor with alopecia areata. In nucleotides, the CDR3 is TGTGCCACCGGGCGCGGTCTAGGGCGCTACGAGCAGTACTTC. This sequence encodes CATGRGLGRYEQYF.